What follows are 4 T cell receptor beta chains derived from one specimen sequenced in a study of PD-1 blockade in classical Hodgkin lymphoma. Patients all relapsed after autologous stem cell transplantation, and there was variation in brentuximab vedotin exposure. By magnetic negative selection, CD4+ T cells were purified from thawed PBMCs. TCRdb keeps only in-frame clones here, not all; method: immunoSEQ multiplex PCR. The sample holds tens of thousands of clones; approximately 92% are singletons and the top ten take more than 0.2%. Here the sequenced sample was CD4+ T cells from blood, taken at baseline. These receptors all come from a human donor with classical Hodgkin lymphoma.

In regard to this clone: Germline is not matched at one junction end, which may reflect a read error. CDR3 protein: CASSLGQGAYEQYF. CDR3 coding DNA: TGTGCTAGCAGCTTGGGACAGGGGGCCTACGAGCAGTACTTC. The genes are TRBV7-7 and TRBJ2-7, with 11 bases fitting TRBD1. Germline loops: CDR1 SSHAT, CDR2 FNYEAQ (reference sequence). The CDR3 consists of 14 residues.

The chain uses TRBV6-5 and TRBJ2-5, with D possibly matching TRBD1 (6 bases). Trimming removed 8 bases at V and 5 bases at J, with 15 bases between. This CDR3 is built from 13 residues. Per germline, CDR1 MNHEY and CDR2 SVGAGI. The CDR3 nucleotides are TGTGCCAGCTCCCCAGGGGCCTGGGAGACCCAGTACTTC. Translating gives CASSPGAWETQYF.

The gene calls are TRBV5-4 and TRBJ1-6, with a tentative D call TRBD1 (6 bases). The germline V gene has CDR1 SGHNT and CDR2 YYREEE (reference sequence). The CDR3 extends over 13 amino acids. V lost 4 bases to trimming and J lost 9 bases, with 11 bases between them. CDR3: CASSPKDSSPLHF. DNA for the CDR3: TGTGCCAGCAGCCCCAAGGACAGTTCACCCCTCCACTTT.

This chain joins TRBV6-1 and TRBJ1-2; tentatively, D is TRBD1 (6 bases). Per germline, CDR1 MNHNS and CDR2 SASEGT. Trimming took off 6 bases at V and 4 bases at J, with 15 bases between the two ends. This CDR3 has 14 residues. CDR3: CASSGLGQLYGYTF. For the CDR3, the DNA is TGTGCCAGCAGCGGACTTGGACAGCTCTATGGCTACACCTTC.